One sample yielded the 32 T cell receptor beta chains listed below, sequenced in a study of blood T cell repertoires in COVID-19. The repertoire was sequenced with immunoSEQ multiplex PCR; TCRdb's copy has only in-frame clones and lacks some. In the table there are more than 300,000 clones, around 86% of which are singletons. The sample was PBMCs or T cells enriched from blood (not recorded which). These receptors were taken from a man aged 25 to 40 who had recovered from COVID-19.

The chain has TRBV12-3 or TRBV12-4 and TRBJ2-1; no clear D. CDR3 length: 11 amino acids. The V end lost 2 bases, the J end lost 10 bases, and 6 bases lay between the germline ends. The DNA for the CDR3 is TGTGCCAGCAGTTTATCTATCGAGCAGTTCTTC. It encodes CASSLSIEQFF.

This rearrangement joins TRBV9 to TRBJ1-2; D is uncertain. The CDR3 loop spans 14 amino acids. Germline V gives CDR1 SGDLS, CDR2 YYNGEE. Trimming cost V 0 bases and J 4 bases, with 10 bases left between them. The CDR3 DNA reads as TGTGCCAGCAGCGTAGAACAAGACATCTATGGCTACACCTTC. Protein: CASSVEQDIYGYTF. The full variable domain, rest sourced from reference TRBV9 and TRBJ1-2, is DSGVTQTPKHLITATGQRVTLRCSPRSGDLSVYWYQQSLDQGLQFLIQYYNGEERAKGNILERFSAQQFPDLHSELNLSSLELGDSALYFCASSVEQDIYGYTFGSGTRLTVV.

The chain employs TRBV5-1 and TRBJ2-3; possibly TRBD2 for D (5 bases). There are 12 residues in the CDR3. Germline lookup yields CDR1 SGHRS and CDR2 YFSETQ. Trimming left V 8 bases short and J 3 bases short, with 10 bases between. CDR3 sequence: CASQSGTDTQYF. In nucleotides, the CDR3 is TGCGCCAGTCAGTCGGGGACAGATACGCAGTATTTT.

The V and J genes are TRBV5-1 and TRBJ2-3, with 10 bases lining up with TRBD2. J was trimmed by 6 bases and V by 0 bases; bases with no gene match: 7. This CDR3 contains 16 residues. Germline-derived CDR1 and CDR2 are SGHRS and YFSETQ. The CDR3, as DNA: TGCGCCAGCAGCTTGGCGGCGAATAGCGGGGGGGATACGCAGTATTTT. Protein sequence: CASSLAANSGGDTQYF.

Of note for this clone: Germline is not matched at one junction end, which may reflect a read error. The chain has TRBV19 and TRBJ1-5; D may be TRBD1 (5 bases). CDR1 and CDR2 from the germline V gene are LNHDA and SQIVND (reference sequence). This CDR3 comprises 15 residues. The CDR3 DNA reads TGTGCCAGTAGTTTAGACGGGCGGGGGATTCAGCCCCAGCATTTT. It codes for CASSLDGRGIQPQHF.

This chain connects TRBV19 to TRBJ2-3, with 10 bases aligning to TRBD2. The germline gives CDR1 LNHDA, CDR2 SQIVND (reference sequence). The CDR3 runs 16 residues. V was clipped by 6 bases and J by 6 bases; unmatched bases: 12. The CDR3 reads CASRQGSGRAADTQYF. Written as DNA, the CDR3 is TGTGCCAGTAGGCAAGGGAGCGGGAGGGCCGCCGATACGCAGTATTTT.

The gene calls are TRBV5-4 and TRBJ2-7, with 7 positions matching TRBD2. CDR1 and CDR2 from the germline V gene are SGHNT and YYREEE (reference sequence). The CDR3 consists of 16 residues. J was trimmed by 5 bases and V by 1 base; bases with no gene match: 12. CDR3 in DNA: TGTGCCAGCAGCTTGTCGGGAGGAAGATCTCGTAACGAGCAGTACTTC. It translates to CASSLSGGRSRNEQYF.

V gene TRBV19 combines with J gene TRBJ2-3; D perhaps matches TRBD1 (6 bases). CDR3 size: 18 residues. Germline V gene data show CDR1 as LNHDA and CDR2 as SQIVND (reference sequence). Deletions cut 7 bases from V and 1 base from J, with 24 bases between. Written as DNA, the CDR3 is TGTGCCAGTACTCCCTCAACCAACAGGGAGATAGGCACAGATACGCAGTATTTT. This sequence encodes CASTPSTNREIGTDTQYF.

Only a few counts were recorded for this clone. The rearrangement uses TRBV10-1 and TRBJ2-7; the D gene is possibly TRBD2 (6 bases). CDR1 is WNHNN and CDR2 is SYGVQD in the germline V gene (reference sequence). This CDR3 spans 14 amino acids. V lost 5 bases and J 5 bases, leaving 16 bases between the germline ends. CDR3 residues: CASSKEGRRNEQYF. The CDR3 DNA reads as TGCGCCAGCAGTAAGGAGGGTCGGCGTAACGAGCAGTACTTC.

The V and J genes are TRBV4-1 and TRBJ1-5; D perhaps matches TRBD1 (5 bases). V lost 0 bases to trimming and J lost 0 bases, with 6 bases between them. The germline gives CDR1 MGHRA, CDR2 YSYEKL. The CDR3 loop spans 15 amino acids. DNA for the CDR3: TGCGCCAGCAGCCAAGACAGGGATAGCAATCAGCCCCAGCATTTT. Its protein product is CASSQDRDSNQPQHF.

The J gene is TRBJ1-2, the V gene TRBV3-1 (or the pseudogene TRBV3-2); 8 bases line up with TRBD1. The CDR3 is made up of 18 amino acids. V shed 5 bases and J 5 bases; nucleotides not matched to a gene: 19. CDR1 LGHDT and CDR2 YNNKEL come from the germline V gene (reference sequence). The CDR3 DNA reads TGTGCCAGCAGCAGAAGACAGGGGATAACAAACCCCCGATATGGCTACACCTTC. This translates into CASSRRQGITNPRYGYTF.

In nucleotides, the CDR3 is TGCAGGGCCCTCTCTAACTATGGCTACACCTTC. As protein: CRALSNYGYTF. V usage is TRBV20-1 and J usage is TRBJ1-2; no clear D gene. Germline loops: CDR1 DFQATT, CDR2 SNEGSKA (reference sequence). The CDR3 has 11 residues.

This chain connects TRBV14 to TRBJ2-7; a weak D match, TRBD2 (6 bases). Germline V gene sequence: CDR1 SGHDN, CDR2 FVKESK. V lost 0 bases and J lost 4, with 13 bases in between. There are 15 residues in the CDR3. CDR3 in amino acids: CASSQDYLREYEQYF. The DNA of the CDR3 is TGTGCCAGCAGCCAAGATTACCTCCGGGAGTACGAGCAGTACTTC.

V gene TRBV6-5 combines with J gene TRBJ2-7, with a weak D call TRBD1 (5 bases). There are 12 residues in the CDR3. The V and J ends lost 7 bases and 6 bases respectively, with 13 bases between them. Germline V lookup: CDR1 MNHEY, CDR2 SVGAGI. CDR3 sequence (DNA): TGTGCCAGCATGGGGCTGACGTCCGAGCAGTACTTC. This gives the protein CASMGLTSEQYF.

V is TRBV20-1 and J is TRBJ2-7; TRBD1 is a possible D gene (5 bases). V lost 3 bases and J lost 5, with 11 bases in between. The germline V gene encodes CDR1 DFQATT and CDR2 SNEGSKA (reference sequence). This CDR3 region has 12 residues. The CDR3 sequence: CSASQGTHEQYF. DNA for the CDR3: TGCAGTGCTAGTCAGGGAACGCACGAGCAGTACTTC.

This chain links TRBV18 with TRBJ1-2; 10 bases align to TRBD1. This CDR3 is 15 amino acids long. Germline CDR1 reads KGHSH; CDR2 reads LQKENI. V lost 6 bases, J lost 8 bases, and 12 bases stayed unmatched. CDR3 region: CASSAPGQGPRGYTF. The CDR3 DNA reads as TGTGCCAGCTCGGCTCCGGGACAGGGGCCTCGAGGCTACACCTTC.

The rearrangement joins TRBV7-9 to TRBJ2-1, with TRBD1 identical over 7 bases. The V gene end was trimmed by 5 bases and the J gene end by 2 bases; junction bases not matched to a gene: 6. This CDR3 contains 15 residues. CDR1 and CDR2 from the germline V gene are SEHNR and FQNEAQ (reference sequence). The CDR3 bases are TGTGCCAGCAGCGCCACAGGGGTTACCTACAATGAGCAGTTCTTC. It codes for CASSATGVTYNEQFF.

Only one count was recorded for this clone. The CDR3 DNA sequence: TGTGCCATCAGCCCCGGACAGAACACTGAAGCTTTCTTT. Protein product: CAISPGQNTEAFF. The V and J genes are TRBV10-3 and TRBJ1-1; TRBD1 is a possible D gene (5 bases). Trimming took 6 bases from V and 1 from J, leaving 9 bases between them. The CDR3 has 13 amino acids. Germline V gene data show CDR1 as ENHRY and CDR2 as SYGVKD.

This clone has just one count. The V call is TRBV7-8, the J call TRBJ2-7; a weak D match, TRBD2 (5 bases). The CDR3 is 13 residues long. The V and J ends lost 6 bases and 1 base respectively, with 10 bases between them. In germline, CDR1 is SGHVS, CDR2 FQNEAQ. The CDR3 here is CASREWRSYEQYF. The DNA for the CDR3 is TGTGCCAGCAGGGAGTGGAGGTCCTACGAGCAGTACTTC.

This clone came up once. This chain links TRBV7-9 with TRBJ1-2; D remains unclear. The ends were cut back, 5 bases at V and 0 bases at J, with 19 bases in the middle. Germline CDR1 SEHNR, CDR2 FQNEAQ (reference sequence). The CDR3 consists of 17 residues. CDR3 protein: CASSRLGSERANYGYTF. The CDR3 nucleotides read TGTGCCAGCAGCCGGCTAGGGAGTGAGAGAGCTAACTATGGCTACACCTTC.

The V and J genes are TRBV9 and TRBJ2-3; 12 nucleotides line up with TRBD2. Germline V gene data show CDR1 as SGDLS and CDR2 as YYNGEE. This CDR3 has 17 amino acids. The junction had 12 bases not matched to a gene; V was cut back by 4 bases and J by 6 bases. CDR3 protein: CASSSPPGLAGSDTQYF. In nucleotides, the CDR3 is TGTGCCAGCAGCTCTCCCCCCGGACTAGCGGGGTCCGATACGCAGTATTTT.

The chain has TRBV12-3 or TRBV12-4 and TRBJ2-1, with D tentatively TRBD1 (5 bases). The length of the CDR3 is 12 residues. The V end lost 6 bases, the J end lost 5 bases, and 8 bases lay between the germline ends. The CDR3: CASRLRDNEQFF. In DNA form, the CDR3 reads TGTGCCAGCAGGCTCAGGGACAATGAGCAGTTCTTC.

The chain carries TRBV6-5 and TRBJ2-3; tentative D call: TRBD2 (5 bases). CDR3 size: 13 residues. The germline V gene encodes CDR1 MNHEY and CDR2 SVGAGI. Between the trimmed V and J ends, which lost 7 bases and 5 bases, there was a span of 13 bases. The CDR3 protein is CASTFTGRDTQYF. CDR3 sequence (DNA): TGTGCCAGCACATTTACTGGGAGAGATACGCAGTATTTT.

This sequence joins TRBV6-5 and TRBJ1-6, with D tentatively TRBD1 (5 bases). Germline V CDR1 and CDR2: MNHEY, SVGAGI. The V end was cut by 11 bases, the J end by 5 bases, with 13 bases between. The CDR3 is 13 amino acids. The CDR3 coding sequence is TGTGCCGCGTCGGGGGGAAATAATTCACCCCTCCACTTT. Translating it yields CAASGGNNSPLHF.

The chain couples TRBV2 to TRBJ2-2; TRBD2 is a possible D gene (5 bases). Germline CDR1 reads SNHLY; CDR2 reads FYNNEI. Between the trimmed V and J ends, which lost 0 bases and 7 bases, there was a span of 9 bases. The CDR3 sequence is 14 residues long. The CDR3 region is CASSEASTIGELFF. The CDR3, as DNA: TGTGCCAGCAGTGAAGCGTCGACTATCGGGGAGCTGTTTTTT.

This clone occurred once. The CDR3 here is CASSYSMLVRPQHF. CDR3 in DNA: TGTGCCAGCAGTTACAGCATGTTGGTGAGGCCCCAGCATTTT. The rearrangement links TRBV6-5 to TRBJ1-5; D remains ambiguous. The CDR3 has 14 residues. Trimming left V 2 bases short and J 9 bases short, with 14 bases between. Germline CDR1 is MNHEY and CDR2 is SVGAGI.

The gene calls are TRBV6-5 and TRBJ1-2; the match to TRBD1 covers 7 bases. The trim removed 6 bases at V and 3 bases at J, leaving 10 bases unmatched. CDR3 size: 15 residues. Germline V gene data show CDR1 as MNHEY and CDR2 as SVGAGI. DNA of the CDR3: TGTGCCAGCAGAGAGCAACCGCAGGGGGACTATGGCTACACCTTC. Residues: CASREQPQGDYGYTF.

This clone was seen once. This rearrangement joins TRBV5-1 to TRBJ2-1; TRBD2 aligns across 8 bases. V trimming: 3 bases; J trimming: 10 bases; junction bases outside the gene matches: 18. Germline assignment: CDR1 SGHRS and CDR2 YFSETQ. The CDR3 runs to 17 residues. CDR3 sequence (DNA): TGCGCCAGCAGCTGGGGGCCTAGCGGGCCAGGTACAGGGGAGCAGTTCTTC. Its translation is CASSWGPSGPGTGEQFF.

The gene calls are TRBV28 and TRBJ2-7, with D hard to call. Looked up from germline, CDR1 is MDHEN and CDR2 is SYDVKM. The CDR3 extends over 12 amino acids. The V end was cut by 3 bases, the J end by 3 bases, with 6 bases between. The CDR3 protein is CASSFGVYEQYF. The CDR3 region has the DNA TGTGCCAGCAGTTTCGGAGTCTACGAGCAGTACTTC.

The CDR3 region has the DNA TGCAGCGTTGAGGGGTGGCGGGAGGGCTCAGATACGCAGTATTTT. Its protein product is CSVEGWREGSDTQYF. This chain links TRBV29-1 with TRBJ2-3; 9 bases map to TRBD2. CDR1 and CDR2 (germline): SQVTM, ANQGSEA. The CDR3 totals 15 residues. Germline trimming cut 3 bases from V and 4 bases from J; bases unmatched to any gene: 8.

As DNA, the CDR3 is TGTGCCAGCAGTACGAACCCGGGACAGAAATATATATACATCACAGATACGCAGTATTTT. This codes for CASSTNPGQKYIYITDTQYF. The rearrangement joins TRBV28 to TRBJ2-3; 7 bases agree with TRBD1. Germline loops: CDR1 MDHEN, CDR2 SYDVKM. Unmatched junction bases numbered 22, after V lost 5 bases and J lost 2 bases. The CDR3 contains 20 residues.

The chain couples TRBV27 to TRBJ1-6; D perhaps matches TRBD1 (6 bases). Trimming pared 5 bases from V and 6 bases from J, leaving 14 bases between. CDR3 size: 15 residues. Germline V gives CDR1 MNHEY, CDR2 SMNVEV (reference sequence). CDR3 in DNA: TGTGCCAGCAGTCCCCGGACAGAGAGTAATTCACCCCTCCACTTT. Residues: CASSPRTESNSPLHF.